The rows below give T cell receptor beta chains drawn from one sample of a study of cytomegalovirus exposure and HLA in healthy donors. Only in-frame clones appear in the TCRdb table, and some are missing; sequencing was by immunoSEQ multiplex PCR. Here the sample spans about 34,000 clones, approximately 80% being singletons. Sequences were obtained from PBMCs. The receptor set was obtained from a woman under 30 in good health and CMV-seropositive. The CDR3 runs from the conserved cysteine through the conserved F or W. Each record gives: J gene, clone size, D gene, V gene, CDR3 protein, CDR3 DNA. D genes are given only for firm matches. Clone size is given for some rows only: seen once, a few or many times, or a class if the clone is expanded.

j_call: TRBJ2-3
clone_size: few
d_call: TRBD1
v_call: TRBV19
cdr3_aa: CASSMWQGAKDTQYF
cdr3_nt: TGTGCCAGTAGTATGTGGCAGGGGGCGAAAGATACGCAGTATTTT

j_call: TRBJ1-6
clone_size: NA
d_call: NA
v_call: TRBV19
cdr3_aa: CASARGSYNSPLHF
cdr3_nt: TGTGCCAGCGCTCGGGGCTCCTATAATTCACCCCTCCACTTT

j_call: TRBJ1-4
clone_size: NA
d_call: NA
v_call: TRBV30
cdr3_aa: CAWPINPEEGVNEKLFF
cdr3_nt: TGTGCCTGGCCCATTAACCCCGAAGAGGGGGTGAATGAAAAACTGTTTTTT

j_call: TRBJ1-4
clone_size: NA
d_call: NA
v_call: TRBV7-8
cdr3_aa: CASSLSHPENEKLFF
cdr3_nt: TGTGCCAGCAGCTTATCCCACCCTGAGAATGAAAAACTGTTTTTT

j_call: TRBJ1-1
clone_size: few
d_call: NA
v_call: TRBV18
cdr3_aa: CASSHRGGKGAEAFF
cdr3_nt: TGTGCCAGCTCACATCGCGGGGGGAAAGGAGCTGAAGCTTTCTTT

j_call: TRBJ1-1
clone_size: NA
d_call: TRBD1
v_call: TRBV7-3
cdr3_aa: CASDRGRGTEAFF
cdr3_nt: TGTGCCAGCGACAGGGGCAGAGGCACTGAAGCTTTCTTT

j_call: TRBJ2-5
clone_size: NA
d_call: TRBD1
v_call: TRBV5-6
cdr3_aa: CASSLKGAGTQYF
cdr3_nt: TGTGCCAGCAGCTTGAAGGGGGCGGGGACCCAGTACTTC

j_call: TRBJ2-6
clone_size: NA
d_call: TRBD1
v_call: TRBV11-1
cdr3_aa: CASSTGVGANVLTF
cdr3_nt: TGTGCCAGCAGCACAGGGGTAGGGGCCAACGTCCTGACTTTC

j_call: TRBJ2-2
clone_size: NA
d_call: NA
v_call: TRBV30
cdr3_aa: CAWSSLWGGAGAGELFF
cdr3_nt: TGTGCCTGGAGTTCCTTGTGGGGGGGCGCGGGGGCCGGGGAGCTGTTTTTT

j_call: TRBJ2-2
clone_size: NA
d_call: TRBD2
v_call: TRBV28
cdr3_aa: CASQSLSGLAGANTGELFF
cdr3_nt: TGTGCCAGCCAATCTCTGTCCGGACTAGCGGGAGCGAACACCGGGGAGCTGTTTTTT

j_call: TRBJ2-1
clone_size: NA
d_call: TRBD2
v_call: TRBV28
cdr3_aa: CASSSEAGRLASYNEQFF
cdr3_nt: TGTGCCAGCAGTTCGGAAGCGGGGCGATTGGCCTCCTACAATGAGCAGTTCTTC

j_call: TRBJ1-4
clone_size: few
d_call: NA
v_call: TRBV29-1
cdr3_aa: CSARLTTNEKLFF
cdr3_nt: TGCAGCGCCCGACTTACAACTAATGAAAAACTGTTTTTT

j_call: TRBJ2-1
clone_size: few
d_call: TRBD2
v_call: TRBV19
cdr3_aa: CASGRVAGGLNEQFF
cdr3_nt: TGTGCCAGTGGACGCGTGGCGGGGGGGCTCAATGAGCAGTTCTTC

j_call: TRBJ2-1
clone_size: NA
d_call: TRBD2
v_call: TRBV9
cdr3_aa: CASSVGPSGGYNEQFF
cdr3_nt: TGTGCCAGCAGCGTAGGCCCTAGCGGGGGTTACAATGAGCAGTTCTTC

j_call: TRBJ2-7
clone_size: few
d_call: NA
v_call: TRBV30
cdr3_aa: CAWSVRGALPYEQYF
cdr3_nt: TGTGCCTGGAGTGTACGGGGGGCCCTACCCTACGAGCAGTACTTC

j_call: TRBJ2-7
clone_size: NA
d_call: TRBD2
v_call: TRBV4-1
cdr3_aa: CASSRLADGEQYF
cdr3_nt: TGCGCCAGCAGCCGACTAGCTGATGGCGAGCAGTACTTC

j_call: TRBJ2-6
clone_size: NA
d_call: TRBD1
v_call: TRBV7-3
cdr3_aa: CASSIDTGAGANVLTF
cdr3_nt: TGTGCCAGCAGCATAGACACAGGGGCCGGGGCCAACGTCCTGACTTTC

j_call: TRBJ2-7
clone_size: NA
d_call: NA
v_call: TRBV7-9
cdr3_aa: CASSRLAEGNEQYF
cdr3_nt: TGTGCCAGCAGTCGATTGGCGGAGGGGAACGAGCAGTACTTC

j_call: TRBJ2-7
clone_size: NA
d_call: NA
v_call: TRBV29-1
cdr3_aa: CSVGSVSYEQYF
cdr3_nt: TGCAGCGTTGGGTCAGTTTCCTACGAGCAGTACTTC

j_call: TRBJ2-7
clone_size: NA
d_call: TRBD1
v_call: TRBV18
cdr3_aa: CASSPRIRQGVEQYF
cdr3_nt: TGTGCCAGCTCACCACGAATTCGACAGGGGGTCGAGCAGTACTTC

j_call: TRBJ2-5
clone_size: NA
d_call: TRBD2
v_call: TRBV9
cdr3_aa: CASSVGGGGAGETQYF
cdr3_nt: TGTGCCAGCAGCGTAGGAGGCGGGGGGGCTGGGGAGACCCAGTACTTC

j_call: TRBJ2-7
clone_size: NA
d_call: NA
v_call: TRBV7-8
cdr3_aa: CASSLAAQAAYEQYF
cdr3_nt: TGTGCCAGCAGCTTAGCCGCCCAGGCAGCCTACGAGCAGTACTTC

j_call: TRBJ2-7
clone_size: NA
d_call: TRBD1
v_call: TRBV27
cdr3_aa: CASSRTGGSYEQYF
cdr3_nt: TGTGCCAGCAGTAGGACAGGGGGTTCCTACGAGCAGTACTTC

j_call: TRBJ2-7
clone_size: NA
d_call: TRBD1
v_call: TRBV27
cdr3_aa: CASSPETGHVKQYF
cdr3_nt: TGTGCCAGCAGTCCGGAGACAGGGCACGTCAAGCAGTACTTC

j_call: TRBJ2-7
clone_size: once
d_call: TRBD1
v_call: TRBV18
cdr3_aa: CASSLLRDSIYEQYF
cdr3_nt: TGTGCCAGCTCACTCCTCCGGGACAGCATTTACGAGCAGTACTTC

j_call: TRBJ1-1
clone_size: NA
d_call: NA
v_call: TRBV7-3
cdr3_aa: CASSITRNTEAFF
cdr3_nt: TGTGCCAGCAGCATAACCAGGAACACTGAAGCTTTCTTT

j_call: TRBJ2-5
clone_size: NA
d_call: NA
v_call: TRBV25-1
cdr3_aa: CASSELRGSKETQYF
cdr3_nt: TGTGCCAGCAGTGAACTTCGGGGATCCAAAGAGACCCAGTACTTC

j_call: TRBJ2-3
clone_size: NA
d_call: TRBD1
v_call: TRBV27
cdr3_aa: CASRMTGGSDTQYF
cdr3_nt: TGTGCCAGCAGGATGACAGGGGGTTCCGATACGCAGTATTTT

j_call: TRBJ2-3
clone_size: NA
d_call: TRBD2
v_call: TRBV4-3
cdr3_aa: CASSQEREGRSDTQYF
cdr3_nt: TGCGCCAGCAGCCAAGAACGGGAGGGCCGTTCAGATACGCAGTATTTT

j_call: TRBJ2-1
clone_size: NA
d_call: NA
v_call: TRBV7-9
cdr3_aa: CASSLAGSHEQFF
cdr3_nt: TGTGCCAGCAGCTTAGCTGGGAGCCATGAGCAGTTCTTC

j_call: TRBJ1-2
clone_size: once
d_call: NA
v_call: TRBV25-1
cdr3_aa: CASTTGKDGYTF
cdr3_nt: TGTGCCAGCACCACAGGGAAGGATGGCTACACCTTC

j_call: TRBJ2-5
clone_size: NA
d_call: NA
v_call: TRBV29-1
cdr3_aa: CSVEGQIEETQYF
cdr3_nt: TGCAGCGTTGAAGGACAGATAGAAGAGACCCAGTACTTC

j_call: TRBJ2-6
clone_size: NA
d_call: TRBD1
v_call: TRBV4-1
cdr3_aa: CASSQETGSGANVLTF
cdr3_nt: TGCGCCAGCAGCCAAGAGACAGGGTCTGGGGCCAACGTCCTGACTTTC

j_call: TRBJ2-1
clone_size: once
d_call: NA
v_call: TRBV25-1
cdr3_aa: CASSEGPAGRGRDEQFF
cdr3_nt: TGTGCCAGCAGTGAGGGCCCAGCGGGGCGGGGGCGGGATGAGCAGTTCTTC

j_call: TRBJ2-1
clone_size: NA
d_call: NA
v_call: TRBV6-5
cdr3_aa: CASSYDNSYNEQFF
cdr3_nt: TGTGCCAGCAGTTACGACAACTCCTACAATGAGCAGTTCTTC

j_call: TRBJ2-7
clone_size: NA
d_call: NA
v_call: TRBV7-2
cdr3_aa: CASSLGFGYEQYF
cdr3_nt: TGTGCCAGCAGCTTAGGTTTCGGGTACGAGCAGTACTTC

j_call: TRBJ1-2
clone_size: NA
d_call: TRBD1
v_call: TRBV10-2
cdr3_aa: CASNGQGAGVNGYTF
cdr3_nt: TGCGCCAGCAATGGACAGGGGGCGGGAGTAAATGGCTACACCTTC

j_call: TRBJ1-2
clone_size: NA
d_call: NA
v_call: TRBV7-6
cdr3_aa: CASSPRGMSGYGYTF
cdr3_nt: TGTGCCAGCAGCCCGAGAGGGATGTCTGGTTATGGCTACACCTTC

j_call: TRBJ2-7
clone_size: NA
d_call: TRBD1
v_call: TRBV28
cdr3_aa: CASSSGTASYEQYF
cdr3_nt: TGTGCCAGCAGTTCCGGGACAGCATCCTACGAGCAGTACTTC

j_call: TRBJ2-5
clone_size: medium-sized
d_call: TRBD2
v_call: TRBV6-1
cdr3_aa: CASRNLAGGPETQYF
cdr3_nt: TGTGCCAGCAGAAATCTAGCGGGGGGGCCTGAGACCCAGTACTTC

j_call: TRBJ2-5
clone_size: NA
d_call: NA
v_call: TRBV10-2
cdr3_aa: CASSEGRHPQYF
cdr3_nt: TGCGCCAGCAGTGAGGGGAGGCACCCCCAGTACTTC

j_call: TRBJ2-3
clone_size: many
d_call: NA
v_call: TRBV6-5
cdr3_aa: CASSYPDTQYF
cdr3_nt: TGTGCCAGCAGTTACCCGGATACGCAGTATTTT

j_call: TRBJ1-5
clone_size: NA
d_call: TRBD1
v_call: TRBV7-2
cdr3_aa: CASSAQGGSEPQHF
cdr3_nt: TGTGCCAGCAGCGCCCAGGGGGGATCAGAGCCCCAGCATTTT

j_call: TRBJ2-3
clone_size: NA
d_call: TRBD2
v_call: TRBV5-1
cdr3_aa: CASSLGATSGGITDTQYF
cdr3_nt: TGCGCCAGCAGCTTGGGGGCGACTAGCGGAGGGATCACAGATACGCAGTATTTT

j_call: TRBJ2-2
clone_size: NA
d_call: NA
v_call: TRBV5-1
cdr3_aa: CASKPTSGAGELFF
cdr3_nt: TGCGCCAGCAAGCCCACGTCCGGGGCCGGGGAGCTGTTTTTT

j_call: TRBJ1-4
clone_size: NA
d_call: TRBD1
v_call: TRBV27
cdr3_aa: CASCTSRDRVEKLFF
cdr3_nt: TGTGCCAGCTGCACGAGCCGGGACAGGGTTGAAAAACTGTTTTTT

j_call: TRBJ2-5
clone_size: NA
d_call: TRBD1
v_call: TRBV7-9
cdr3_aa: CASRPGTGGVEQYF
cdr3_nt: TGTGCCAGCCGCCCGGGTACAGGGGGCGTGGAGCAGTACTTC

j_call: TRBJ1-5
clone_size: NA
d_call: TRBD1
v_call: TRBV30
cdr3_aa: CALDRGPNQPQHF
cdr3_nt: TGTGCCTTGGACAGGGGGCCCAATCAGCCCCAGCATTTT

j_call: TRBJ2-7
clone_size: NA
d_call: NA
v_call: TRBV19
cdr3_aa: CASSLDYLYEQYF
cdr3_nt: TGTGCCAGTAGCCTGGACTACCTCTACGAGCAGTACTTC

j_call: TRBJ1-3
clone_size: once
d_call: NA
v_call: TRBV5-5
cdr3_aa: CASSLVPPGSSGNTIYF
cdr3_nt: TGTGCCAGCAGCTTGGTCCCGCCAGGCAGCTCTGGAAACACCATATATTTT

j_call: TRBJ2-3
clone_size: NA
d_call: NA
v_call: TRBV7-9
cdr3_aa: CASSLVRQADTDTQYF
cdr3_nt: TGTGCCAGCAGCTTAGTTCGACAGGCTGACACAGATACGCAGTATTTT

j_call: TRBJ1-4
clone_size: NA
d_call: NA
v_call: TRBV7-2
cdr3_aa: CASSGTLSEKLFF
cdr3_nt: TGTGCCAGCAGTGGGACTTTGAGTGAAAAACTGTTTTTT

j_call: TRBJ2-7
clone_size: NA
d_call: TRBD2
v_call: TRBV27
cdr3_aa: CASSPRGSGGATYEQYF
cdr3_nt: TGTGCCAGCAGCCCCCGAGGCAGCGGGGGGGCTACCTACGAGCAGTACTTC

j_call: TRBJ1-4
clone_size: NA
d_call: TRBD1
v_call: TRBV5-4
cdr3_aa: CASSLDQGANEKLFF
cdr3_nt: TGTGCCAGCAGCTTGGATCAGGGGGCTAATGAAAAACTGTTTTTT

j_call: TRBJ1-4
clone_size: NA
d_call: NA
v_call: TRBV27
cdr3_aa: CASSPSGADEKLFF
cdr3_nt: TGTGCCAGCAGCCCAAGCGGGGCCGATGAAAAACTGTTTTTT